This TCR beta chain derives from a study of blood T cell repertoires in COVID-19. Per the study methods: It was from reference gene primer amplification that nucleated cell counts were estimated. The method was immunoSEQ multiplex PCR; TCRdb's version includes in-frame clones alone and lacks a portion of them. The V and J calls and clone size come from that table; D and trimming were worked out from the DNA. The repertoire includes about 95,000 clones, roughly four fifths of them detected once, and more than 20% sits in the top ten. The receptor's source is a human donor in a cohort sampled during active COVID-19. Sequencing was done on a sample of peripheral blood.

The chain's CDR3 is CASSIVTGGRGEKLFF. The CDR3 coding sequence is TGTGCCAGTAGTATAGTGACAGGGGGTCGAGGTGAAAAACTGTTTTTT. The chain links TRBV19 to TRBJ1-4; 9 bases are a match to TRBD1. This CDR3 has 16 amino acids. V gave up 1 base and J gave up 7 bases; unmatched junction bases: 7. Per germline, CDR1 LNHDA and CDR2 SQIVND (reference sequence). The full variable domain, its missing parts supplied by reference TRBV19 and TRBJ1-4, is DGGITQSPKYLFRKEGQNVTLSCEQNLNHDAMYWYRQDPGQGLRLIYYSQIVNDFQKGDIAEGYSVSREKKESFPLTVTSAQKNPTAFYLCASSIVTGGRGEKLFFGSGTQLSVL.